This TCR beta chain was observed in a study of preoperative IRX-2 immunotherapy in early breast cancer. Data came from immunoSEQ multiplex PCR; TCRdb stores just in-frame clones and leaves some out. Among tens of thousands of clones listed, around four fifths were seen once. The CDR3 totals 12 residues. V lost 6 bases, J lost 2 bases, and 7 bases lay in between. Germline V lookup: CDR1 MNHGY, CDR2 SAAAGT. Documented treatment: preoperative locoregional IRX-2 cytokine immunotherapy. Patients received preoperative, locoregional IRX-2 cytokine immunotherapy in a phase Ib study. This chain uses TRBV6-8 with TRBJ1-1; no definite D call. The clonotype comes from a human donor with breast cancer. The sequencing here drew on lymph node tissue, taken after IRX-2 immunotherapy. CDR3 in amino acids: CASSPDNTEAFF. DNA for the CDR3: TGTGCCAGCAGCCCTGACAACACTGAAGCTTTCTTT.